A single sample is the source of the 17 T cell receptor beta chains below, sequenced in a study of T cells in Graves' hyperthyroidism and ophthalmopathy. The TCR beta CDR3 regions underwent amplification using RNA transcripts as the source. HTBI primers were used for first-round RT-PCR of the TCR CDR3. TCRdb processed the multiplex PCR reads anew with MiXCR; each CDR3 protein has one entry. The table has under 400,000 distinct CDR3 sequences, around 15% seen once. Material for sequencing was blood. The origin of the receptors is a woman aged 60-75 years with Graves' ophthalmopathy.

This clonotype has ten or more counts. The chain has TRBV2 and TRBJ2-2, with D maybe TRBD1 (5 bases). Trimming pared 8 bases from V and 2 bases from J, leaving 12 bases between. The CDR3 extends over 14 amino acids. Looked up from germline, CDR1 is SNHLY and CDR2 is FYNNEI. CDR3 sequence: CASLVQENTGELFF. The DNA of the CDR3 is TGTGCCAGCTTAGTACAGGAAAACACCGGGGAGCTGTTTTTT.

This clonotype was recorded at least ten times. This chain joins TRBV3-1 and TRBJ2-5; tentatively, D is TRBD2 (6 bases). The CDR3 has 14 amino acids. The germline V gene has CDR1 LGHDT and CDR2 YNNKEL (reference sequence). Trimming cost V 3 bases and J 2 bases, with 10 bases left between them. Here the CDR3 DNA reads TGTGCCAGCAGCCATAAGCGGGCTCAAGAGACCCAGTACTTC. Translated: CASSHKRAQETQYF.

This clonotype was seen a handful of times. The chain is built from TRBV5-1 and TRBJ2-4; possible D gene TRBD2, 6 bases. The CDR3 covers 14 residues. The germline gives CDR1 SGHRS, CDR2 YFSETQ. Between the trimmed V and J ends, which lost 0 bases and 7 bases, there was a span of 11 bases. Here the CDR3 DNA reads TGCGCCAGCAGCTTGGAGGTTGGGAGGAACATTCAGTACTTC. As protein: CASSLEVGRNIQYF. Full variable domain (remainder filled in from reference TRBV5-1 and TRBJ2-4): KAGVTQTPRYLIKTRGQQVTLSCSPISGHRSVSWYQQTPGQGLQFLFEYFSETQRNKGNFPGRFSGRQFSNSRSEMNVSTLELGDSALYLCASSLEVGRNIQYFGAGTRLSVL.

This clonotype showed up just once. The gene calls are TRBV10-3 and TRBJ2-3; tentatively, D is TRBD2 (6 bases). V was shortened by 4 bases and J by 1 base, with 12 bases between the two germline ends. The CDR3 has 15 amino acids. CDR1 and CDR2 from the germline V gene are ENHRY and SYGVKD. The CDR3 DNA reads TGTGCCATCAGTGGGGTGGGAGGCGGCACAGATACGCAGTATTTT. Translation: CAISGVGGGTDTQYF.

This clonotype was seen only a few times. Sequence at one end of the junction differs from germline and may be a read error. The gene calls are TRBV4-2 and TRBJ2-5; D perhaps matches TRBD1 (6 bases). The germline V gene encodes CDR1 LGHNA and CDR2 YNFKEQ. The CDR3 contains 15 residues. For the CDR3, the DNA is TGTGCCAGCAGCCCCCGTAGTGGACAGCAAGAGACCCGGTACTTC. It encodes CASSPRSGQQETRYF.

This chain connects TRBV19 to TRBJ2-1, with TRBD2 as a possible D gene (5 bases). Trimming cost V 5 bases and J 9 bases, with 14 bases left between them. Per germline, CDR1 LNHDA and CDR2 SQIVND (reference sequence). The CDR3 has 13 amino acids. In DNA, the CDR3 is TGTGCCAGTAGTTCGGAGGCTAATCGTGAGCAGTTCTTC. Translating gives CASSSEANREQFF.

The V gene is TRBV28, the J gene TRBJ2-6, with 9 bases matching TRBD2. V lost 5 bases to trimming and J lost 2 bases; unmatched junction nucleotides: 4. Looked up from germline, CDR1 is MDHEN and CDR2 is SYDVKM. The CDR3 is made up of 16 amino acids. In DNA form, the CDR3 reads TGTGCCAGCAGTCTAGCGGGGCCTCCTGGGGCCAACGTCCTGACTTTC. Amino acids: CASSLAGPPGANVLTF.

The chain links TRBV6-9 to TRBJ1-5; weak D call: TRBD1 (5 bases). The CDR3 covers 15 residues. Germline CDR1 is MNHGY and CDR2 is SVAAGI. The V end was cut by 3 bases, the J end by 1 base, with 10 bases between. The CDR3 region is CASSYRESSNQPQHF. The CDR3, as DNA: TGTGCCAGCAGTTACAGGGAAAGCAGCAATCAGCCCCAGCATTTT.

This clonotype was seen repeatedly, ten times or more. CDR3 sequence: CASSPAGATLNEQFF. As DNA, the CDR3 is TGTGCCAGCAGTCCCGCAGGGGCAACTCTCAATGAGCAGTTCTTC. This chain links TRBV28 with TRBJ2-1, with D possibly TRBD1 on 6 matching bases. The V end lost 5 bases, the J end lost 6 bases, and 17 bases lay between the germline ends. Germline CDR1 MDHEN, CDR2 SYDVKM. The CDR3 contains 15 residues.

The table lists this clonotype with many counts. The CDR3 protein is CASSYSRIQETQYF. CDR3 nucleotides: TGTGCCAGCAGTTACTCGAGGATTCAAGAGACCCAGTACTTC. The chain uses TRBV6-5 and TRBJ2-5; no reliable D call. CDR1 is MNHEY and CDR2 is SVGAGI in the germline V gene. Trimming took 0 bases from V and 2 from J, leaving 7 bases between them. The CDR3 totals 14 residues.

This clonotype was seen at least ten times. The chain recombines TRBV20-1 with TRBJ2-3; maybe TRBD2 (5 bases). This CDR3 is 13 amino acids long. V was shortened by 4 bases and J by 0 bases, with 8 bases between the two germline ends. Per germline, CDR1 DFQATT and CDR2 SNEGSKA (reference sequence). CDR3 DNA: TGCAGTGCTAAAGGACTTAGCACAGATACGCAGTATTTT. Amino acid sequence: CSAKGLSTDTQYF.

This clonotype came up many times. The J gene is TRBJ2-5, the V gene TRBV29-1; TRBD2 agrees at 9 bases. V was pared by 3 bases and J by 4 bases, with 9 bases of the junction left unmatched. CDR1 is SQVTM, CDR2 ANQGSEA, per germline. CDR3 length: 15 residues. CDR3 coding DNA: TGCAGCGTTGAGGTGGGGGCGGGAGGGCCAGAGACCCAGTACTTC. It is translated as CSVEVGAGGPETQYF.

V is TRBV27 and J is TRBJ2-2; the D call may be TRBD1 or TRBD2 (5 bases each). Germline CDR1 and CDR2: MNHEY and SMNVEV (reference sequence). This CDR3 has 17 amino acids. V lost 5 bases to trimming and J lost 2 bases, with 18 bases between them. CDR3 amino acids: CASSQRRGSTNTGELFF. CDR3 nucleotide sequence: TGTGCCAGCAGTCAGCGCCGGGGCTCTACAAACACCGGGGAGCTGTTTTTT.

This sequence joins TRBV6-1 and TRBJ2-1; D is uncertain. V lost 5 bases, J lost 6 bases, and 11 bases lay in between. This CDR3 comprises 13 residues. Per the germline V gene, CDR1 is MNHNS and CDR2 is SASEGT. This CDR3 reads CASSTHRPNEQFF. The CDR3 DNA reads TGTGCCAGCAGTACTCACCGTCCCAATGAGCAGTTCTTC.

V gene TRBV19 combines with J gene TRBJ2-1; 10 bases are a match to TRBD2. V lost 4 bases, J lost 5 bases, and 5 bases stayed unmatched. This CDR3 comprises 15 residues. Looked up from germline, CDR1 is LNHDA and CDR2 is SQIVND (reference sequence). DNA of the CDR3: TGTGCCAGTAGTACTCTAGCGGGAGTCCACAATGAGCAGTTCTTC. It is translated as CASSTLAGVHNEQFF. Full variable domain (missing parts from reference TRBV19 and TRBJ2-1): DGGITQSPKYLFRKEGQNVTLSCEQNLNHDAMYWYRQDPGQGLRLIYYSQIVNDFQKGDIAEGYSVSREKKESFPLTVTSAQKNPTAFYLCASSTLAGVHNEQFFGPGTRLTVL.

The gene calls are TRBV7-6 and TRBJ1-4; D is ambiguous. The germline gives CDR1 SGHVS, CDR2 FNYEAQ. The CDR3 spans 14 residues. The V and J ends lost 5 bases and 7 bases respectively, with 14 bases between them. CDR3 in amino acids: CASSLTIPPEKLFF. In DNA form, the CDR3 reads TGTGCCAGCAGCCTTACGATACCTCCTGAAAAACTGTTTTTT.

The gene calls are TRBV15 and TRBJ1-5; a possible D gene is TRBD1 (5 bases). The CDR3 has 17 amino acids. Germline V gene sequence: CDR1 LNHNV, CDR2 YYDKDF (reference sequence). The germline V and J ends were trimmed by 1 base and 6 bases, with 19 bases remaining between them. The DNA for the CDR3 is TGTGCCACCAGCAGAGCCGATGGGCAGGGAAGAGGTCAGCCCCAGCATTTT. Its translation: CATSRADGQGRGQPQHF.